Included here is one T cell receptor beta chain sequence, with context. This sample was taken from a study of blood T cell repertoires in COVID-19. V was pared by 1 base and J by 2 bases, with 8 bases between. The CDR3 has 14 residues. Per germline, CDR1 SGHTA and CDR2 FQGNSA. Measured with immunoSEQ multiplex PCR; TCRdb has only the in-frame clones, and not every one. The repertoire includes about 49,000 clones, about 89% of them detected once, and 2.1% sits in the top ten. The sample was peripheral blood. The chain is built from TRBV7-2 and TRBJ2-5; no firm D call. This TCR was recovered from a woman of 80 years or more with COVID-19, enrolled during active disease. CDR3 protein: CASSLGARQETQYF. In nucleotides, the CDR3 is TGTGCCAGCAGCTTAGGGGCCAGGCAAGAGACCCAGTACTTC. Together with reference TRBV7-2 and TRBJ2-5, the CDR3 gives the full variable domain: GAGVSQSPSNKVTEKGKDVELRCDPISGHTALYWYRQSLGQGLEFLIYFQGNSAPDKSGLPSDRFSAERTGGSVSTLTIQRTQQEDSAVYLCASSLGARQETQYFGPGTRLLVL.